The T cell receptor (beta chain) under discussion was sequenced for a study of cytomegalovirus exposure and HLA in healthy donors. Germline lookup yields CDR1 MNHEY and CDR2 SMNVEV (reference sequence). The V end lost 4 bases, the J end lost 0 bases, and 16 bases lay between the germline ends. CDR3 length equals 18 residues. Points from the study as a whole: Most TCR beta V segments were productive about 87% or about 30% of the time in an earlier analysis. Published work reported that the classifier diagnosed cytomegalovirus status with high specificity and sensitivity.

With respect to this clone: Its antigen remains unknown.

A multiplex PCR was run with 60 Vbeta primers and 13 Jbeta primers. Sequencing was performed with immunoSEQ multiplex PCR; in TCRdb, only in-frame clones are kept and a portion is missing. The data show around 200,000 clones, with around 83% seen just once and around 1.5% held by the top ten. The sample comprised PBMCs. The TCR comes from a man aged 45 to 65 in good health and CMV-seronegative. J is TRBJ2-6 and V is TRBV27; D may be TRBD2 (6 bases). CDR3 DNA: TGTGCCAGCAGTTCCCACGGGACTGAATCCTCTGGGGCCAACGTCCTGACTTTC. As protein: CASSSHGTESSGANVLTF.